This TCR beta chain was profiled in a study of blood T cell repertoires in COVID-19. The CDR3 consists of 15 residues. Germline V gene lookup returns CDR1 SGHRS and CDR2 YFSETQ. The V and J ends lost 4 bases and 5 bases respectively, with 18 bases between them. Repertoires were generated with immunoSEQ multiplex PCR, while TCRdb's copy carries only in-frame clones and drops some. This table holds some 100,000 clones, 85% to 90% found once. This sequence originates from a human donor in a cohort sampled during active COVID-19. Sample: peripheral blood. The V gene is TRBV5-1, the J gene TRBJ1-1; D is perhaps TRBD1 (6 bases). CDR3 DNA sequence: TGCGCCAGCAGCCCAAACGTAATTACAGGGACTGAAGCTTTCTTT. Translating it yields CASSPNVITGTEAFF.